This T cell receptor beta chain was captured by sequencing in a study of cytomegalovirus exposure and HLA in healthy donors. Study-level results: TCR beta chains numbering under 200 were designated cytomegalovirus-associated. One variant, a missense change in DCLRE1C, was linked in a later analysis to TCR beta V- and J-gene trimming. Per a later analysis, 15,000 to 20,000 TCR beta sequences showed association with HLA alleles at 0.05 false discovery rate.

The CDR3 has 15 residues. V gave up 10 bases and J gave up 0 bases; unmatched junction bases: 5. CDR1 is SGHTA, CDR2 FQGNSA, per germline. Comment on this clone: Its antigen is still unknown.

PCR amplification relied on 60 Vbeta primers (plus 13 Jbeta primers). Using immunoSEQ multiplex PCR, the repertoire was profiled, and TCRdb retains in-frame clones only, with some absent. The table includes 95,000 to 100,000 clones, 75% to 90% detected once. The TCR comes from a man in his thirties or forties in good health and CMV-seronegative. The chain has TRBV7-2 and TRBJ2-1; TRBD1 matches at 11 bases. The sequenced sample was PBMCs. CDR3 in amino acids: CATRTGGGSYNEQFF. The CDR3 DNA reads TGTGCCACTAGGACAGGGGGCGGCTCCTACAATGAGCAGTTCTTC.